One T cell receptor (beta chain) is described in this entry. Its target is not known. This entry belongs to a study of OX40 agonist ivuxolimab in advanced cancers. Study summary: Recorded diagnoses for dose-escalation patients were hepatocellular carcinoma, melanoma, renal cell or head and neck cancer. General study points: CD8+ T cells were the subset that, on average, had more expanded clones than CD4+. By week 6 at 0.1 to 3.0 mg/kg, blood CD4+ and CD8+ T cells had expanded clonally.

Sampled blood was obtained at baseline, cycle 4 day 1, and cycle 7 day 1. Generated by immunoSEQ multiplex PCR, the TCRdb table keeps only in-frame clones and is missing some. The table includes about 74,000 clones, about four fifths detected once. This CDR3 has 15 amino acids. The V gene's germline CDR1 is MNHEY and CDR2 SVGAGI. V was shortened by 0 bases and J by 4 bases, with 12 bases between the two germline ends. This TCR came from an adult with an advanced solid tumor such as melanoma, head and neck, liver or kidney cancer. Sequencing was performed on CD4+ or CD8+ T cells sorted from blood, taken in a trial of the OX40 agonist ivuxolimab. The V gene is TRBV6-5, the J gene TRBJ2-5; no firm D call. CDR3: CASSYSGARAETQYF. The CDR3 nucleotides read TGTGCCAGCAGTTACTCTGGCGCCCGGGCAGAGACCCAGTACTTC.